This passage covers 19 T cell receptor beta chains from one sample sequenced in a study of OX40 agonist ivuxolimab in advanced cancers. Libraries were prepared by immunoSEQ multiplex PCR; TCRdb keeps only in-frame clonotypes and omits some of them. Among about 48,000 clones listed, roughly 86% were seen once. The material sequenced was CD4+ or CD8+ T cells sorted from blood, taken in a trial of the OX40 agonist ivuxolimab. The receptors here all came from an adult with an advanced solid tumor such as melanoma, head and neck, liver or kidney cancer.

This chain uses TRBV4-1 with TRBJ2-7, with 8 bases that match TRBD1. This CDR3 region has 17 residues. The J segment lost 6 bases and the V segment lost 2 bases, leaving 15 bases of the junction unmatched. In germline, CDR1 is MGHRA, CDR2 YSYEKL. This chain's CDR3 is CASSQNTGGLASIEQYF. The DNA of the CDR3 is TGCGCCAGCAGCCAAAACACAGGGGGACTCGCTTCGATCGAGCAGTACTTC.

This chain links TRBV5-1 with TRBJ2-5; 12 nucleotides align to TRBD1. The CDR3 is made up of 16 amino acids. CDR1 SGHRS and CDR2 YFSETQ come from the germline V gene. The ends lost 0 bases at V and 4 bases at J; junction bases unmatched: 4. CDR3 DNA sequence: TGCGCCAGCAGCTTGGCGGGGACAGGGGGCGTAGAGACCCAGTACTTC. Its protein is CASSLAGTGGVETQYF.

The chain links TRBV9 to TRBJ2-3, with 13 bases identical to TRBD2. V dropped 3 bases and J dropped 4; count of bases not matched to a gene: 5. The length of the CDR3 is 16 residues. Germline values: CDR1 SGDLS, CDR2 YYNGEE. CDR3 nucleotide sequence: TGTGCCAGCAGCGCCGGGACTAGCGGGACGGCAGATACGCAGTATTTT. Its protein product is CASSAGTSGTADTQYF.

This chain joins TRBV18 and TRBJ2-3; no reliable D call. The CDR3 spans 17 residues. CDR1 and CDR2 (germline): KGHSH, LQKENI. V gave up 0 bases and J gave up 0 bases, with 13 bases separating them. CDR3 sequence: CASSPPYGSSSTDTQYF. CDR3 sequence (DNA): TGTGCCAGCTCACCACCCTATGGGTCGAGTAGCACAGATACGCAGTATTTT.

The V call is TRBV6-1, the J call TRBJ1-1; a weak D match, TRBD1 (6 bases). Germline CDR1 MNHNS, CDR2 SASEGT. The CDR3 is 12 amino acids. V lost 6 bases and J lost 5, with 10 bases in between. CDR3 protein: CASSPQGTEAFF. The CDR3 bases are TGTGCCAGCAGCCCTCAGGGGACTGAAGCTTTCTTT.

This clone was recorded once. The chain carries TRBV27 and TRBJ1-5; D gene ambiguous. This CDR3 is built from 14 residues. Germline values: CDR1 MNHEY, CDR2 SMNVEV (reference sequence). Trimming stripped 3 bases from V and 2 bases from J, with 8 bases between. The CDR3 nucleotides are TGTGCCAGCAGTTTGAACGGGGGCAATCAGCCCCAGCATTTT. This sequence encodes CASSLNGGNQPQHF.

The CDR3 DNA reads TGTGCCATCAGTCAGGGACAGGGCTACGAGCAGTACTTC. It codes for CAISQGQGYEQYF. This sequence joins TRBV10-3 and TRBJ2-7; 9 nucleotides match TRBD1. The germline gives CDR1 ENHRY, CDR2 SYGVKD. Germline trimming cut 5 bases from V and 3 bases from J; bases unmatched to any gene: 2. CDR3 length: 13 amino acids.

The chain couples TRBV18 to TRBJ2-3; TRBD1 agrees at 8 bases. Per the germline V gene, CDR1 is KGHSH and CDR2 is LQKENI. The ends lost 7 bases at V and 6 bases at J; junction bases unmatched: 12. The CDR3 runs to 15 residues. CDR3 sequence reads: CASFSWTGRSDTQYF. The DNA of the CDR3 is TGTGCCAGCTTTTCTTGGACAGGGAGGTCGGATACGCAGTATTTT.

This clone occurred once. The chain uses TRBV19 and TRBJ2-4; TRBD1 matches at 9 bases. V gave up 6 bases and J gave up 1 base; unmatched junction bases: 7. CDR1 and CDR2 (germline): LNHDA, SQIVND (reference sequence). This CDR3 contains 16 residues. As DNA, the CDR3 is TGTGCCAGTAGCCCTACAGGGGGCAGTGCCAAAAACATTCAGTACTTC. Protein sequence: CASSPTGGSAKNIQYF.

The chain is built from TRBV14 and TRBJ1-2; 8 nucleotides agree with TRBD1. Trimming at V came to 5 bases and at J to 4 bases, leaving 6 bases not matched to a gene. Germline lookup yields CDR1 SGHDN and CDR2 FVKESK. There are 14 residues in the CDR3. CDR3 loop: CASSITGTGYGYTF. In nucleotides, the CDR3 is TGTGCCAGCAGCATTACCGGGACAGGCTATGGCTACACCTTC.

V gene TRBV25-1 combines with J gene TRBJ1-1, with D unclear. Trimming took 2 bases from V and 0 from J, leaving 4 bases between them. In germline, CDR1 is MGHDK, CDR2 SYGVNS. The CDR3 contains 13 residues. CDR3 nucleotide sequence: TGTGCCAGCAGTGAACGTATGAACACTGAAGCTTTCTTT. It specifies CASSERMNTEAFF.

The chain combines TRBV11-3 with TRBJ2-3; 8 positions agree with TRBD1. The CDR3 covers 14 residues. CDR1 is SGHNT and CDR2 is YENEEA in the germline V gene. V lost 1 base to trimming and J lost 4 bases; unmatched junction nucleotides: 1. The CDR3 coding sequence is TGTGCCAGCAGCTTAGGACAGGGGTCAGATACGCAGTATTTT. Protein: CASSLGQGSDTQYF.

The chain has TRBV14 and TRBJ1-1, with D perhaps TRBD1 (6 bases). Deletions cut 1 base from V and 6 bases from J, with 12 bases between. Germline V CDR1 and CDR2: SGHDN, FVKESK. CDR3 length: 14 residues. The CDR3 here is CASSQAGAGAEAFF. The CDR3, as DNA: TGTGCCAGCAGCCAAGCAGGGGCCGGGGCTGAAGCTTTCTTT.

CDR3 sequence reads: CASSMAQGGGEQYF. The CDR3 bases are TGTGCCAGTAGTATGGCCCAGGGAGGTGGCGAGCAGTACTTC. The chain combines TRBV19 with TRBJ2-7; D possibly corresponds to TRBD2 (6 bases). The germline CDR1 and CDR2 sequences are LNHDA and SQIVND (reference sequence). CDR3 length: 14 amino acids. The V end lost 3 bases, the J end lost 6 bases, and 15 bases lay between the germline ends.

V is TRBV6-5 and J is TRBJ2-3; D unresolved. The CDR3 runs to 14 residues. Trimming left V 4 bases short and J 4 bases short, with 12 bases between. Germline loops: CDR1 MNHEY, CDR2 SVGAGI. CDR3 DNA: TGTGCCAGCAGTTCTGTAGCAAAGTCAGATACGCAGTATTTT. This gives the protein CASSSVAKSDTQYF.

J is TRBJ1-1 and V is TRBV19; D is unresolved. V was pared by 4 bases and J by 0 bases, with 9 bases between. The germline CDR1 and CDR2 sequences are LNHDA and SQIVND (reference sequence). The CDR3 extends over 14 amino acids. CDR3 sequence: CASSKNFMNTEAFF. DNA of the CDR3: TGTGCCAGTAGTAAGAACTTCATGAACACTGAAGCTTTCTTT.

The chain is built from TRBV6-5 and TRBJ1-2; D is possibly TRBD1 (5 bases). Per the germline V gene, CDR1 is MNHEY and CDR2 is SVGAGI. V shed 6 bases and J shed 4 bases, with 15 bases lying between them. The CDR3 totals 14 residues. CDR3 loop: CASSSPGRFYGYTF. In DNA, the CDR3 is TGTGCCAGCAGCAGTCCGGGACGGTTCTATGGCTACACCTTC.

The chain is built from TRBV29-1 and TRBJ1-1, with no clear D. Deletions cut 4 bases from V and 0 bases from J, with 12 bases between. Germline-derived CDR1 and CDR2 are SQVTM and ANQGSEA. The length of the CDR3 is 14 residues. The CDR3 coding sequence is TGCAGCGTTGTTACAGTTCAGATGAACACTGAAGCTTTCTTT. Amino acids: CSVVTVQMNTEAFF. The full variable domain, its missing parts supplied by reference TRBV29-1 and TRBJ1-1, is SAVISQKPSRDICQRGTSLTIQCQVDSQVTMMFWYRQQPGQSLTLIATANQGSEATYESGFVIDKFPISRPNLTFSTLTVSNMSPEDSSIYLCSVVTVQMNTEAFFGQGTRLTVV.

The chain carries TRBV4-2 and TRBJ2-1, with TRBD2 identical over 12 bases. CDR1 LGHNA and CDR2 YNFKEQ come from the germline V gene. V trimming: 1 base; J trimming: 0 bases; junction bases outside the gene matches: 7. CDR3 length: 19 residues. As DNA, the CDR3 is TGTGCCAGCAGCCAAGCGGGCCTAGCGGGAGGGCCCTCCTACAATGAGCAGTTCTTC. This gives the protein CASSQAGLAGGPSYNEQFF.